The rows below give T cell receptor beta chains drawn from one sample of a study of regulatory T cells in long-lasting Graves disease. MiXCR, run by TCRdb on the multiplex PCR reads, gives a single entry per CDR3 protein. The sample contains about 440,000 distinct CDR3 sequences, about 15% of which appear only once. This same sample was also taken into another study, of T cells in Graves' hyperthyroidism and ophthalmopathy.

The sample consisted of peripheral blood mononuclear cells (PBMCs), taken at new diagnosis, from a patient treated with antithyroid drugs. The receptors were gathered from a woman aged 25 to 39 with Graves disease. CDR3s leave out the opening cysteine and the closing phenylalanine or tryptophan. Each record gives: J gene, CDR3 length, V gene, CDR3 protein.

j_gene: TRBJ2-7
len: 14
v_gene: TRBV9
CDR3aa: ASSVALGGQGHEQY

j_gene: TRBJ2-1
len: 11
v_gene: TRBV5-6
CDR3aa: ASSLGGLNEQF

j_gene: TRBJ2-5
len: 16
v_gene: TRBV6-1
CDR3aa: ASSTLGTSAGGQETQY

j_gene: TRBJ2-7
len: 11
v_gene: TRBV5-5
CDR3aa: ASSSLPEDEQY

j_gene: TRBJ1-1
len: 10
v_gene: TRBV6-1
CDR3aa: ASSKGTDEAF

j_gene: TRBJ2-5
len: 12
v_gene: TRBV20-1
CDR3aa: SARDPQTLGTQY

j_gene: TRBJ2-1
len: 12
v_gene: TRBV12-3/TRBV12-4
CDR3aa: ASSFPDMGNEQF

j_gene: TRBJ2-4
len: 11
v_gene: TRBV11-1
CDR3aa: ASSPRFTNIQY

j_gene: TRBJ1-5
len: 11
v_gene: TRBV2
CDR3aa: ASSDRERQPQH

j_gene: TRBJ1-2
len: 10
v_gene: TRBV11-2
CDR3aa: ASSLEYYGYT

j_gene: TRBJ2-4
len: 12
v_gene: TRBV12-3/TRBV12-4
CDR3aa: ASSVAGNKNIQY